The 24 T cell receptor beta chains below come from one sample, sequenced in a study of identical twins. TCRdb reanalysed the 5' RACE reads using MiXCR and keeps one entry per CDR3 protein. Of more than 400,000 distinct CDR3 sequences in the sample, approximately 14% are singletons; the top ten hold around 0.4%. These data were also reused for a study on yellow fever vaccine responses in identical twins.

The specimen sequenced was CD4+ T cells sorted from blood. The receptor set was obtained from a young woman in good health.

V is TRBV12-3 or TRBV12-4 and J is TRBJ1-1; D is possibly TRBD1 (6 bases). Trimming stripped 0 bases from V and 0 bases from J, with 14 bases between. This CDR3 region has 17 residues. This CDR3 is CASSLARGGIVNTEAFF. The CDR3, as DNA: TGTGCCAGCAGTTTAGCTCGAGGGGGGATCGTGAACACTGAAGCTTTCTTT.

In this sample, this clonotype turned up many times. This CDR3 reads CASSLATQTGELFF. In DNA form, the CDR3 reads TGTGCCAGCAGCTTAGCCACTCAAACCGGGGAGCTGTTTTTT. V usage is TRBV7-9 and J usage is TRBJ2-2; D gene unclear. CDR1 is SEHNR and CDR2 is FQNEAQ in the germline V gene (reference sequence). This CDR3 is 14 amino acids long. Trimming cost V 0 bases and J 5 bases, with 7 bases left between them.

The V call is TRBV15, the J call TRBJ2-3; 7 bases are shared with TRBD2. This CDR3 has 15 residues. CDR1 LNHNV and CDR2 YYDKDF come from the germline V gene (reference sequence). V lost 4 bases, J lost 8 bases, and 12 bases stayed unmatched. The CDR3 loop reads CATSTGLGSRGTQYF. The CDR3 DNA is TGTGCCACCAGCACTGGACTAGGATCCCGAGGTACGCAGTATTTT.

This clonotype was seen a handful of times. The J gene is TRBJ2-7, the V gene TRBV27; 7 nucleotides match TRBD2. The CDR3 is 15 residues long. V gave up 5 bases and J gave up 2 bases; unmatched junction bases: 9. Germline V gene data show CDR1 as MNHEY and CDR2 as SMNVEV (reference sequence). CDR3 loop: CASSPRLANAYEQYF. CDR3 bases: TGTGCCAGCAGTCCCCGACTAGCTAACGCCTACGAGCAGTACTTC.

The chain couples TRBV6-1 to TRBJ2-2; D gene uncertain. Trimming shortened V by 3 bases and J by 7 bases, and 12 bases separated the two germline ends. CDR3 length: 14 residues. Germline CDR1 is MNHNS and CDR2 is SASEGT. The CDR3 reads CASSEAFIFGELFF. The CDR3 DNA sequence: TGTGCCAGCAGTGAGGCCTTTATATTCGGGGAGCTGTTTTTT.

This sequence joins TRBV3-1 and TRBJ2-4; the D is unclear. Trimming stripped 2 bases from V and 0 bases from J, with 5 bases between. This CDR3 has 14 amino acids. Germline V CDR1 and CDR2: LGHDT, YNNKEL (reference sequence). The CDR3 DNA follows: TGTGCCAGCAGCCAAACTACAGCCAAAAACATTCAGTACTTC. This encodes CASSQTTAKNIQYF.

This clonotype has only a few counts. The chain couples TRBV7-2 to TRBJ2-2; D might be TRBD1 or TRBD2, each matching 5 bases. The germline CDR1 and CDR2 sequences are SGHTA and FQGNSA. The CDR3 consists of 15 residues. Trimming removed 6 bases from V and 0 bases from J, with 11 bases in between. CDR3 DNA: TGTGCCAGCAGGTTCGGGACGGCGAACACCGGGGAGCTGTTTTTT. Translation gives CASRFGTANTGELFF.

The chain carries TRBV10-3 and TRBJ1-4; no clear D gene. The ends were cut back, 6 bases at V and 3 bases at J, with 11 bases in the middle. Germline values: CDR1 ENHRY, CDR2 SYGVKD. The CDR3 has 14 amino acids. CDR3 DNA: TGTGCCATCAGGGAGCCTGGATCTAATGAAAAACTGTTTTTT. Encoded protein: CAIREPGSNEKLFF.

The chain couples TRBV29-1 to TRBJ2-4; no clear D gene. The CDR3 is 13 amino acids. CDR1 and CDR2 (germline): SQVTM, ANQGSEA. V dropped 5 bases and J dropped 6 bases, with 14 bases sitting between them. The CDR3 loop is CSVLVTIANIQYF. CDR3 DNA sequence: TGCAGCGTTCTCGTGACAATAGCAAACATTCAGTACTTC.

The chain recombines TRBV21-1 with TRBJ2-7; the DNA was not used to check the table's D call, TRBD1. TRBV21-1 is described as a pseudogene. This CDR3 has 15 residues. In DNA, the CDR3 is TGTGCCAGCAGCTCCTCCCTACAGGGGGCAGGGGAGCAGTACTTC. Its translation: CASSSSLQGAGEQYF.

The chain is built from TRBV28 and TRBJ1-5, with a possible D match to TRBD1 (5 bases). V was clipped by 3 bases and J by 1 base, with 16 bases between them. Germline V lookup: CDR1 MDHEN, CDR2 SYDVKM. CDR3 length: 17 residues. The CDR3 region is CASSFPARGPSNQPQHF. For the CDR3, the DNA is TGTGCCAGCAGTTTCCCCGCGCGGGGACCCAGCAATCAGCCCCAGCATTTT. Full variable domain (missing parts from reference TRBV28 and TRBJ1-5): DVKVTQSSRYLVKRTGEKVFLECVQDMDHENMFWYRQDPGLGLRLIYFSYDVKMKEKGDIPEGYSVSREKKERFSLILESASTNQTSMYLCASSFPARGPSNQPQHFGDGTRLSIL.

This clonotype was observed a handful of times. This rearrangement joins TRBV6-1 to TRBJ2-3, with 13 bases matching TRBD2. Germline V gene sequence: CDR1 MNHNS, CDR2 SASEGT. The ends lost 6 bases at V and 1 base at J; junction bases unmatched: 4. The CDR3 consists of 16 residues. The CDR3 DNA is TGTGCCAGCAGACTAGCGGGAGGGCCGGGCACAGATACGCAGTATTTT. It translates to CASRLAGGPGTDTQYF.

This clonotype was recorded a few times. The chain employs TRBV20-1 and TRBJ1-6, with a tentative D call TRBD1 (5 bases). The CDR3 spans 19 residues. CDR1 is DFQATT and CDR2 is SNEGSKA in the germline V gene (reference sequence). Trimming stripped 0 bases from V and 6 bases from J, with 24 bases between. The CDR3 is CSARDPRAGSSVSNSPLHF. CDR3 nucleotides: TGCAGTGCTAGAGATCCCCGGGCAGGGTCCAGCGTCAGTAATTCACCCCTCCACTTT.

This clonotype was seen more than once but under ten times. The V and J genes are TRBV10-3 and TRBJ2-7; the D gene is possibly TRBD1 (6 bases). Germline V CDR1 and CDR2: ENHRY, SYGVKD. The CDR3 is 15 amino acids. V gave up 8 bases and J gave up 0 bases, with 17 bases separating them. The CDR3 DNA follows: TGTGCCATCTCAGGGGTGGCTATCAGCTCCTACGAGCAGTACTTC. It encodes CAISGVAISSYEQYF.

The gene calls are TRBV15 and TRBJ2-5; TRBD1 aligns across 8 bases. This CDR3 is built from 14 residues. Losses at the gene ends were 5 bases for V and 2 bases for J; bases not matched to a gene: 4. Germline lookup yields CDR1 LNHNV and CDR2 YYDKDF (reference sequence). Written as DNA, the CDR3 is TGTGCCACCAGCCCCCGGACAGGGCAAGAGACCCAGTACTTC. This sequence encodes CATSPRTGQETQYF.

The genes are TRBV3-1 and TRBJ2-1; the D gene could be TRBD1 or TRBD2 (6 bases each). The V gene lost 7 bases and the J gene lost 7 bases, with 23 bases spanning the gap. This CDR3 region has 16 residues. Per germline, CDR1 LGHDT and CDR2 YNNKEL (reference sequence). CDR3 coding DNA: TGTGCCAGCAACCCCCGGGGGCTAAGAGGGGGGAATGAGCAGTTCTTC. Protein: CASNPRGLRGGNEQFF.

This clonotype has at least ten counts. V gene TRBV29-1 combines with J gene TRBJ2-1; TRBD2 aligns across 9 bases. The germline gives CDR1 SQVTM, CDR2 ANQGSEA. CDR3 length: 15 amino acids. V trimming: 0 bases; J trimming: 4 bases; junction bases outside the gene matches: 4. The CDR3 region is CSVEDGGGAYNEQFF. DNA of the CDR3: TGCAGCGTTGAAGATGGCGGGGGGGCGTACAATGAGCAGTTCTTC.

This clonotype was seen a handful of times. The chain uses TRBV6-2 or TRBV6-3 and TRBJ2-5; D is unresolved. V lost 6 bases to trimming and J lost 2 bases, with 7 bases between them. Germline V CDR1 and CDR2: MNHEY, SVGEGT. The CDR3 has 12 residues. The CDR3 here is CASRWKQETQYF. DNA of the CDR3: TGTGCCAGCAGGTGGAAGCAAGAGACCCAGTACTTC.

This clonotype was observed many times. The chain combines TRBV4-2 with TRBJ1-2; the match to TRBD1 covers 9 bases. The CDR3 sequence is 15 residues long. Germline CDR1 LGHNA, CDR2 YNFKEQ. After removal of 1 base from V and 3 bases from J, the junction contained 3 bases not matched to a gene. The CDR3 sequence is CASSQGTGVDYGYTF. Here the CDR3 DNA reads TGTGCCAGCAGCCAAGGGACAGGGGTTGACTATGGCTACACCTTC.

This clonotype was recorded a few times. V is TRBV29-1 and J is TRBJ2-6; D might be TRBD1 or TRBD2, each matching 7 bases. The V gene lost 3 bases and the J gene lost 2 bases, with 17 bases spanning the gap. Germline V gene data show CDR1 as SQVTM and CDR2 as ANQGSEA. The CDR3 loop spans 17 amino acids. The CDR3 spells CSVEGRGQGAGANVLTF. In DNA, the CDR3 is TGCAGCGTTGAGGGGAGGGGGCAGGGAGCTGGGGCCAACGTCCTGACTTTC.

In its sample, this clonotype was seen many times. The rearrangement links TRBV5-1 to TRBJ2-3; D ambiguous. The CDR3 spans 14 residues. Germline CDR1 SGHRS, CDR2 YFSETQ. Trimming pared 2 bases from V and 2 bases from J, leaving 9 bases between. The CDR3: CASSFDTNTDTQYF. CDR3 in DNA: TGCGCCAGCAGCTTTGACACGAACACAGATACGCAGTATTTT.

The chain uses TRBV12-3 or TRBV12-4 and TRBJ2-7; D possibly corresponds to TRBD1 (5 bases). This CDR3 contains 15 residues. Trimming removed 5 bases from V and 5 bases from J, with 19 bases in between. As DNA, the CDR3 is TGTGCCAGCAGTCCCCCTGGGGCAGGTGGCCACGAGCAGTACTTC. It is translated as CASSPPGAGGHEQYF.

This chain joins TRBV6-1 and TRBJ2-7, with 14 bases matching TRBD2. CDR3 size: 14 residues. From germline, CDR1 is MNHNS and CDR2 SASEGT. With 8 bases clipped from V and 6 bases from J, the junction kept 6 bases outside the gene matches. For the CDR3, the DNA is TGTGCCAGCGGTCAGGGACTAGCGGGAGTCGAGCAGTACTTC. The encoded protein is CASGQGLAGVEQYF.

This rearrangement joins TRBV9 to TRBJ2-4, with 13 bases fitting TRBD2. The CDR3 totals 16 residues. CDR1 and CDR2 from the germline V gene are SGDLS and YYNGEE. V shed 4 bases, J shed 5 bases, and the junction held 6 bases outside the gene matches. CDR3 in DNA: TGTGCCAGCAGCTTGACTAGCGGGGGGCTGGAAAACATTCAGTACTTC. Translation gives CASSLTSGGLENIQYF.